This TCR beta chain was identified in a study of regulatory T cells in long-lasting Graves disease. Study findings and constraints: Results may be inaccurate due to the small sample size.

The CDR3 covers 14 residues. Deletions cut 7 bases from V and 4 bases from J, with 13 bases between. In germline, CDR1 is MGHRA, CDR2 YSYEKL. As to time point: persistent/refractory GD, antithyroid drugs over 5 years with positive TRAb. Following extraction of RNA from PBMCs, that RNA was used to make the TCR library. American Thyroid Association guidelines defined how Graves' disease was diagnosed. EDTA tubes held roughly 9 milliliters of peripheral blood from each patient. Library construction for TCR beta used iRepertoire HTBI primers and Arm-PCR of CDR3 regions. In TCRdb, the multiplex PCR reads were re-called with MiXCR into one record per CDR3 protein. The profile shows more than 300,000 distinct CDR3 sequences, around a fifth of them singletons. With respect to this clonotype: The antigen is not known.

The clonotype was recovered from a female donor with Graves disease. The chain links TRBV4-1 to TRBJ1-4, with D tentatively TRBD1 (6 bases). This specimen was peripheral blood mononuclear cells (PBMCs), taken when the disease was refractory, from a patient treated with antithyroid drugs. The CDR3, as DNA: TGCGCCAGCAAAGCAGGGGCTGGTAATGAAAAACTGTTTTTT. Its translation is CASKAGAGNEKLFF.